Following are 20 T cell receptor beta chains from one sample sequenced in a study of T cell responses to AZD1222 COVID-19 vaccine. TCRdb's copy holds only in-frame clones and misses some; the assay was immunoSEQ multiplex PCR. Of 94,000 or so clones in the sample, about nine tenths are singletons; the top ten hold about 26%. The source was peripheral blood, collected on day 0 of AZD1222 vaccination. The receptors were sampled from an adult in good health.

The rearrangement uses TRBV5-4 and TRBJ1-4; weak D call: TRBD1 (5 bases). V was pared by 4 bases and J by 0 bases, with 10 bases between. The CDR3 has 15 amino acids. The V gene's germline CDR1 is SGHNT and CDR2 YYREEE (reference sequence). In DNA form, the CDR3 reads TGTGCCAGCAGCCGGACAAAGGCAACTAATGAAAAACTGTTTTTT. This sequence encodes CASSRTKATNEKLFF. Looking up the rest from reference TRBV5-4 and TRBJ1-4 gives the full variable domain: ETGVTQSPTHLIKTRGQQVTLRCSSQSGHNTVSWYQQALGQGPQFIFQYYREEENGRGNFPPRFSGLQFPNYSSELNVNALELDDSALYLCASSRTKATNEKLFFGSGTQLSVL.

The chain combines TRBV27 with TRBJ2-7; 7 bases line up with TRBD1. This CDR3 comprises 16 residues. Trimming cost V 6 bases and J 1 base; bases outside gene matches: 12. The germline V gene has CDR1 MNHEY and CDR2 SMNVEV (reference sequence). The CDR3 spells CASSPFVLQGSYEQYF. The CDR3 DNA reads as TGTGCCAGCAGCCCCTTTGTCCTACAGGGGTCCTACGAGCAGTACTTC.

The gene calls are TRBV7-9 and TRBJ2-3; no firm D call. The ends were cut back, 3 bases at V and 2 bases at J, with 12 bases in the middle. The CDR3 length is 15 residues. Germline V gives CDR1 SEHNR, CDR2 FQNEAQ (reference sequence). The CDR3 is CASSFSSPDTDTQYF. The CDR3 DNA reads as TGTGCCAGCAGCTTTTCCTCTCCCGACACAGATACGCAGTATTTT.

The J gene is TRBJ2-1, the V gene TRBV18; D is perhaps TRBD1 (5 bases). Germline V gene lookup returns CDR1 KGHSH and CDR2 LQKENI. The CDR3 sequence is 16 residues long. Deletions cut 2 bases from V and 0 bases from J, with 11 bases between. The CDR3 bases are TGTGCCAGCTCACCAAGTAGGACAAGCTCCTACAATGAGCAGTTCTTC. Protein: CASSPSRTSSYNEQFF.

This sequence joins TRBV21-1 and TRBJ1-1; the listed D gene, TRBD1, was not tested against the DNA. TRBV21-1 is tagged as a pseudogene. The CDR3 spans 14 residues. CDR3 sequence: CASSGHRGGTEAFF. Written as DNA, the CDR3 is TGTGCCAGCAGCGGACACAGGGGTGGCACTGAAGCTTTCTTT.

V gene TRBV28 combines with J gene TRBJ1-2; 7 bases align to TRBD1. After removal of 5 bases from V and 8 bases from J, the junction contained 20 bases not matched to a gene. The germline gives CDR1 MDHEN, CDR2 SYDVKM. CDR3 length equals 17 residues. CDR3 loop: CASSVSGTDSPQRGYTF. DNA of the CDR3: TGTGCCAGCAGTGTGTCCGGGACAGACTCCCCCCAGAGGGGCTACACCTTC.

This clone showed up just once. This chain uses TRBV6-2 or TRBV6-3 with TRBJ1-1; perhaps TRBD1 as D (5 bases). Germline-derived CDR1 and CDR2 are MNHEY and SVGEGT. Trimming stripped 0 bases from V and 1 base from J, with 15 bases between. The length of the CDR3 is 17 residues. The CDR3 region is CASSYSSRGRTNTEAFF. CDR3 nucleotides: TGTGCCAGCAGTTACTCATCCCGGGGACGGACGAACACTGAAGCTTTCTTT.

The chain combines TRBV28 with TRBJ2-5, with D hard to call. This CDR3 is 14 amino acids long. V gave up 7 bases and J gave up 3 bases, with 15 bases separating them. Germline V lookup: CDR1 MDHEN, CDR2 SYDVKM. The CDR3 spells CASTKSYSEETQYF. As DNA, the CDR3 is TGTGCCAGCACCAAATCCTACAGCGAAGAGACCCAGTACTTC.

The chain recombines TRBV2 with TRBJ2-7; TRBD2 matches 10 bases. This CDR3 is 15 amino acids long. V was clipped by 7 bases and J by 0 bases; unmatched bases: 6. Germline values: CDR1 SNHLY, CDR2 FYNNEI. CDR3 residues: CASKFGTSDSYEQYF. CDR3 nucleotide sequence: TGTGCCAGCAAATTCGGGACTAGCGACTCCTACGAGCAGTACTTC.

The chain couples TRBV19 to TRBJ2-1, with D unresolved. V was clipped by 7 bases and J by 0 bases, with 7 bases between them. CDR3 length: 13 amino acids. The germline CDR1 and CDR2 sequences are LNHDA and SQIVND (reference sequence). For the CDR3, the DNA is TGTGCCAGTACCCCAAGCTCCTACAATGAGCAGTTCTTC. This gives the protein CASTPSSYNEQFF.

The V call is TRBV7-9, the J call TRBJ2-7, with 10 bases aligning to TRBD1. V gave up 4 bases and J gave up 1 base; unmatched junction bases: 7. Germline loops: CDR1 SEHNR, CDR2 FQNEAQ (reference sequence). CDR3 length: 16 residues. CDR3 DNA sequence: TGTGCCAGCAGCTCGACGGGACAGGGGTGGTCCTACGAGCAGTACTTC. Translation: CASSSTGQGWSYEQYF.

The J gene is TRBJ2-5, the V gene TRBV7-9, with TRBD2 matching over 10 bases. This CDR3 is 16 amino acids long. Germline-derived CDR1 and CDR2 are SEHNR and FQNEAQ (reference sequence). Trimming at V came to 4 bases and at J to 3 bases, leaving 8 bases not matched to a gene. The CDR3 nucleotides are TGTGCCAGCAGCTCCCCCCGAGGACTAGCGGAAGAGACCCAGTACTTC. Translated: CASSSPRGLAEETQYF.

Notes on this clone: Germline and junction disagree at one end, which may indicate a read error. The DNA for the CDR3 is TGTGCCAGCAGCCCGGTAAGGGGTTCTACCTATTATGGCCACACCTTC. Translating it yields CASSPVRGSTYYGHTF. V usage is TRBV5-4 and J usage is TRBJ1-2; D possibly corresponds to TRBD1 (5 bases). This CDR3 is built from 16 residues. The germline CDR1 and CDR2 sequences are SGHNT and YYREEE (reference sequence). The full variable domain, rest sourced from reference TRBV5-4 and TRBJ1-2, is ETGVTQSPTHLIKTRGQQVTLRCSSQSGHNTVSWYQQALGQGPQFIFQYYREEENGRGNFPPRFSGLQFPNYSSELNVNALELDDSALYLCASSPVRGSTYYGHTFGSGTRLTVV.

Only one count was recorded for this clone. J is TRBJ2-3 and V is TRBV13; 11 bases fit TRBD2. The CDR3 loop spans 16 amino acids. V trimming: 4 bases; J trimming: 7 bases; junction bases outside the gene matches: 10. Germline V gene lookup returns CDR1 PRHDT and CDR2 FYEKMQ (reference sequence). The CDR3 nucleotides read TGTGCCAGCAGCTCCCGTGCCGCTAGCGGGGGGCATACGCAGTATTTT. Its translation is CASSSRAASGGHTQYF.

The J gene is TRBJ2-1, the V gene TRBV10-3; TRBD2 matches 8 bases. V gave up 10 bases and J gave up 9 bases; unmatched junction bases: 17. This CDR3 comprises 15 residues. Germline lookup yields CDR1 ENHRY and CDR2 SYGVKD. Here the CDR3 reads CATGEVREGRGEQFF. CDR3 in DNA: TGTGCCACGGGAGAGGTTCGGGAGGGCCGTGGTGAGCAGTTCTTC.

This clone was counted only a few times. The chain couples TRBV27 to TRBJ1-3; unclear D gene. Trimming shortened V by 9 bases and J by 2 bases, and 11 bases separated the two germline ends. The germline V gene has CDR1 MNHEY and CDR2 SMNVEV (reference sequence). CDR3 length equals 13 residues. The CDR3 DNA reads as TGTGCCAGTTCCCCCGCCCCTGGAAACACCATATATTTT. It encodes CASSPAPGNTIYF.

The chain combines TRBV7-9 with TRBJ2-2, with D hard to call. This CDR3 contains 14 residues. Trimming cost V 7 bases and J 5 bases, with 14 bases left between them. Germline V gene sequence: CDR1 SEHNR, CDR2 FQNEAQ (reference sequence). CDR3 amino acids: CASTQPEGTGELFF. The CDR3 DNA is TGTGCCAGCACCCAACCCGAAGGGACCGGGGAGCTGTTTTTT.

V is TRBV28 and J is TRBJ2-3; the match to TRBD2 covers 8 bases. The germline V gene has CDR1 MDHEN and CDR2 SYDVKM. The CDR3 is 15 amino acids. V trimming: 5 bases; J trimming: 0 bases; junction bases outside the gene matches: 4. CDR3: CASSPLAGSTDTQYF. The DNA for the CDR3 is TGTGCCAGCAGTCCCTTAGCGGGGAGCACAGATACGCAGTATTTT. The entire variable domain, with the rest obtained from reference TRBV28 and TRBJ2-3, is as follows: DVKVTQSSRYLVKRTGEKVFLECVQDMDHENMFWYRQDPGLGLRLIYFSYDVKMKEKGDIPEGYSVSREKKERFSLILESASTNQTSMYLCASSPLAGSTDTQYFGPGTRLTVL.

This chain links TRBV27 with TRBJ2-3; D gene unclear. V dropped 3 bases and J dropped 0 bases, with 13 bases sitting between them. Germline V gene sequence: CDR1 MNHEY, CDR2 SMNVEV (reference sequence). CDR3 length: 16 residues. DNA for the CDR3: TGTGCCAGCAGTTTGGTACGGACGGTGAGCACAGATACGCAGTATTTT. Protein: CASSLVRTVSTDTQYF.

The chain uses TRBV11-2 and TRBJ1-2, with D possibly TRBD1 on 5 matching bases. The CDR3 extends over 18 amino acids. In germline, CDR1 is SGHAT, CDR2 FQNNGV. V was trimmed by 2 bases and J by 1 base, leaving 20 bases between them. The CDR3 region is CASSLPTGLGALNYGYTF. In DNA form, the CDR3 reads TGTGCCAGCAGCTTACCCACGGGGCTTGGGGCTCTTAACTATGGCTACACCTTC.